The sequence of this TCR beta chain was determined in a study of T cell responses to AZD1222 COVID-19 vaccine. Study context: Second-dose schedules of about 4 or about 12 weeks were combined. Study-level findings and limits: Dominant CD4 TCR responses targeted spike regions 160-218 and 743-854. Researchers took repertoire samples only after the peak T cell response had come. The donors showed a predominance of white British ancestry and of females, with possible underestimation of clonal diversity.

CDR3 length: 13 residues. Germline-derived CDR1 and CDR2 are GTSNPN and SVGIG (reference sequence). The V gene lost 4 bases and the J gene lost 1 base, with 5 bases spanning the gap. Measured with immunoSEQ multiplex PCR; TCRdb has only the in-frame clones, and not every one. This table holds around 76,000 clones, over 80% found once. A remark on this clone: What it binds is not known.

Sequenced material: peripheral blood, taken on day 0 of AZD1222 vaccination. The clonotype comes from an adult in good health. This chain joins TRBV30 and TRBJ2-6; D is ambiguous. CDR3 in amino acids: CAWTLSGANVLTF. In DNA form, the CDR3 reads TGTGCCTGGACCTTATCTGGGGCCAACGTCCTGACTTTC.